The clone carrying this T cell receptor (beta chain) was detected a few times. Its antigen is undetermined. The protocol attached unique molecular identifiers to individual cDNA molecules. TCRdb fed the 5' RACE reads into MiXCR, producing one record per CDR3 protein. The sample has 55,000 to 80,000 distinct CDR3 sequences, roughly 10% seen once. This CDR3 contains 14 residues. Germline V CDR1 and CDR2: LNHNV, YYDKDF (reference sequence). With 3 bases removed from V and 4 bases from J, the gap between germline ends came to 10 bases. This entry belongs to a study of early T cells in non-severe SARS-CoV-2 infection. Study details: The authors sequenced bulk RNA from unsorted whole blood, leaving chains unpaired.

Study-level points and caveats: Database matching using VDJdb favored anti-spike CD8 responses, with private and CD4 specificities left missing.

This TCR was recovered from an adult who was a healthcare worker with PCR-confirmed SARS-CoV-2 infection or an uninfected control (not recorded which). Source: whole blood, taken at baseline. The J gene is TRBJ2-4, the V gene TRBV15; D unresolved. The CDR3, as DNA: TGTGCCACCAGCAGGCAGGACGGGAAAAACATTCAGTACTTC. Protein: CATSRQDGKNIQYF. The entire variable domain, with the rest obtained from reference TRBV15 and TRBJ2-4, is as follows: DAMVIQNPRYQVTQFGKPVTLSCSQTLNHNVMYWYQQKSSQAPKLLFHYYDKDFNNEADTPDNFQSRRPNTSFCFLDIRSPGLGDTAMYLCATSRQDGKNIQYFGAGTRLSVL.